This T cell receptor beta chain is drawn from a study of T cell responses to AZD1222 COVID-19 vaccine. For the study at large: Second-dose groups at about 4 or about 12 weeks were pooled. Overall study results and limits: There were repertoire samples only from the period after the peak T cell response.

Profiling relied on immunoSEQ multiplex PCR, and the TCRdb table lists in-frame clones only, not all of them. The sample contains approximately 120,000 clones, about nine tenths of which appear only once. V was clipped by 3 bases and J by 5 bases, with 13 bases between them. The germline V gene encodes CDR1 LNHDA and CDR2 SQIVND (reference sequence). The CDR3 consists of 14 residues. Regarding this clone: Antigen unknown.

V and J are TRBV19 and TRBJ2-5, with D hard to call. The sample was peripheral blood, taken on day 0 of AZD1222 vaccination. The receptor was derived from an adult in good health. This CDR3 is CASSIPQRAETQYF. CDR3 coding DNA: TGTGCCAGTAGTATCCCCCAAAGGGCCGAGACCCAGTACTTC.